This T cell receptor (beta chain) was found in a study of vaccination and CD4 T cells after COVID-19. About the study: The convalescents were made up of six males and four females, two of whom were Hispanic.

With the Oncomine TCR Beta short-read assay, DNA from cultured CD4+ T cells was sequenced. TCRdb reprocessed the PCR reads with MiXCR, giving one entry per CDR3 protein. This sample has around 25,000 distinct CDR3 sequences, with under 65% found just once. CDR3 length: 15 residues. Germline assignment: CDR1 DFQATT and CDR2 SNEGSKA (reference sequence). The V gene lost 6 bases and the J gene lost 0 bases, with 18 bases spanning the gap. A remark on this clonotype: No antigen is known for it.

Study-wide results and limits: Early post-infection timepoints were missing, and relatively few convalescent patients were studied. A median approximately 83% of convalescent patients' SARS-CoV-2-reactive clones emerged only after vaccination.

This sample's treatment: 10-day PBMC culture with coronavirus spike peptide pools or control peptides (ViraFEST assay). The sample here was CD4+ T cells from blood, cultured in vitro, taken after SARS-CoV-2 vaccination. The sequence was collected from a human donor who received a COVID-19 vaccine. The chain has TRBV20-1 and TRBJ2-7; D is unresolved. This CDR3 reads CSARSTGPSSYEQYF. The CDR3 DNA follows: TGCAGTGCCAGATCGACCGGGCCGAGCTCCTACGAGCAGTACTTC.